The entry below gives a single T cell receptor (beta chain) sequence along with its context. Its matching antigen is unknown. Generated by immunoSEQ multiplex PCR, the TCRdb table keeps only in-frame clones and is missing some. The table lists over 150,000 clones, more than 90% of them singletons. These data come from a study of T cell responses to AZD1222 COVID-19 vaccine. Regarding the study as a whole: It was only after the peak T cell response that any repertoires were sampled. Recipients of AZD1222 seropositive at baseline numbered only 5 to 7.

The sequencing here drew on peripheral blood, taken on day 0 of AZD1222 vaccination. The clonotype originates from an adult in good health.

The CDR3 DNA follows: TGCGCCAGCAGCCTCGCCCCTCCCTCTGGGGCCAACGTCCTGACTTTC. This encodes CASSLAPPSGANVLTF. This chain links TRBV5-1 with TRBJ2-6; D call uncertain. In germline, CDR1 is SGHRS, CDR2 YFSETQ. V was pared by 4 bases and J by 0 bases, with 11 bases between. This CDR3 has 16 amino acids.